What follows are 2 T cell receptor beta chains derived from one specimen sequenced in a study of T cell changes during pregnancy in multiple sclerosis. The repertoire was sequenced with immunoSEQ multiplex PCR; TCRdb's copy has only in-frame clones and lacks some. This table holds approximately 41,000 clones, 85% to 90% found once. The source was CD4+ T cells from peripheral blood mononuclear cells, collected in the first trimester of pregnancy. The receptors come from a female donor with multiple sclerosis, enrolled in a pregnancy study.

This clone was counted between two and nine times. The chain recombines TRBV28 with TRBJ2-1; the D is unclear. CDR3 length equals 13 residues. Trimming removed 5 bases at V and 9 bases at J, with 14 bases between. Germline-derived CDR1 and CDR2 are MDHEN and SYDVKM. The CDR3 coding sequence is TGTGCCAGCAGTCAAGGAGTTCGCGGTGAGCAGTTCTTC. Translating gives CASSQGVRGEQFF.

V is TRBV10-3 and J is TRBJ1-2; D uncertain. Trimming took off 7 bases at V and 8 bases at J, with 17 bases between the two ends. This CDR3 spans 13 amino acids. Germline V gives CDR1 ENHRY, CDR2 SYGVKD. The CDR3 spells CAIKLSDEGGYTF. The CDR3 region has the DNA TGTGCCATCAAATTATCCGACGAGGGAGGCTACACCTTC.